These 19 T cell receptor beta chains originate from one sample sequenced in a study of blood T cell repertoires in COVID-19. TCRdb's copy holds only in-frame clones and misses some; the assay was immunoSEQ multiplex PCR. The sample yields over 75,000 clones, 75% to 90% seen once. The sample was peripheral blood. The receptors here all came from a woman in her 70s with acute or convalescent COVID-19.

This chain uses TRBV29-1 with TRBJ2-1; maybe TRBD1 (6 bases). From germline, CDR1 is SQVTM and CDR2 ANQGSEA. The CDR3 is 12 amino acids. Trimming left V 4 bases short and J 7 bases short, with 11 bases between. In DNA, the CDR3 is TGCAGCGTTGTTATGGGGGCAAATGAGCAGTTCTTC. This codes for CSVVMGANEQFF.

The J gene is TRBJ1-2, the V gene TRBV29-1; D unresolved. The CDR3 is made up of 12 amino acids. V lost 6 bases and J lost 2, with 10 bases in between. Germline V gene data show CDR1 as SQVTM and CDR2 as ANQGSEA. The CDR3 DNA is TGCAGCGTGTACAGCCTGAACTATGGCTACACCTTC. As protein: CSVYSLNYGYTF.

The chain combines TRBV18 with TRBJ2-2; tentative D call: TRBD2 (6 bases). CDR3 length: 14 residues. Germline CDR1 is KGHSH and CDR2 is LQKENI. The V and J ends lost 10 bases and 5 bases respectively, with 17 bases between them. In nucleotides, the CDR3 is TGTGCCACCACTGATTTCGGAGGGACCGGGGAGCTGTTTTTT. It translates to CATTDFGGTGELFF.

This sequence joins TRBV5-1 and TRBJ2-3; 7 bases map to TRBD1. Germline CDR1 SGHRS, CDR2 YFSETQ. This CDR3 spans 15 amino acids. The trim removed 0 bases at V and 4 bases at J, leaving 5 bases unmatched. CDR3 bases: TGCGCCAGCAGCTTGGAGGGGGCGCGGGCAGATACGCAGTATTTT. Amino acids: CASSLEGARADTQYF.

The V call is TRBV6-6, the J call TRBJ2-7; 10 nucleotides match TRBD2. Germline V gene data show CDR1 as MNHNY and CDR2 as SVGAGI (reference sequence). After removal of 5 bases from V and 2 bases from J, the junction contained 3 bases not matched to a gene. CDR3 size: 14 residues. The CDR3 DNA reads as TGTGCCAGCAGTAAAGGACTAGCGGCCTACGAGCAGTACTTC. Protein product: CASSKGLAAYEQYF.

V gene TRBV9 combines with J gene TRBJ2-7, with D perhaps matching TRBD1 (5 bases). Trimming stripped 4 bases from V and 3 bases from J, with 20 bases between. Germline CDR1 and CDR2: SGDLS and YYNGEE. The CDR3 sequence is 16 residues long. CDR3 residues: CASSREAGNLIYEQYF. In DNA form, the CDR3 reads TGTGCCAGCAGCAGAGAGGCAGGGAATCTAATCTACGAGCAGTACTTC. The variable domain in full, with the rest retrieved from reference TRBV9 and TRBJ2-7, is DSGVTQTPKHLITATGQRVTLRCSPRSGDLSVYWYQQSLDQGLQFLIQYYNGEERAKGNILERFSAQQFPDLHSELNLSSLELGDSALYFCASSREAGNLIYEQYFGPGTRLTVT.

This chain connects TRBV11-2 to TRBJ1-1, with TRBD1 matching 10 bases. Germline values: CDR1 SGHAT, CDR2 FQNNGV. The CDR3 has 15 amino acids. The V gene end was trimmed by 3 bases and the J gene end by 5 bases; junction bases not matched to a gene: 6. The CDR3 nucleotides read TGTGCCAGCAGCTTCGGGACAGGGGTACGGACTGAAGCTTTCTTT. This gives the protein CASSFGTGVRTEAFF. The full variable domain, its missing parts supplied by reference TRBV11-2 and TRBJ1-1, is EAGVAQSPRYKIIEKRQSVAFWCNPISGHATLYWYQQILGQGPKLLIQFQNNGVVDDSQLPKDRFSAERLKGVDSTLKIQPAKLEDSAVYLCASSFGTGVRTEAFFGQGTRLTVV.

The V and J genes are TRBV28 and TRBJ2-5; tentative D call: TRBD1 (6 bases). The CDR3 covers 13 residues. CDR1 is MDHEN, CDR2 SYDVKM, per germline. Trimming removed 6 bases from V and 3 bases from J, with 11 bases in between. CDR3 nucleotides: TGTGCCAGCAGACAGGGTTTAAAAGAGACCCAGTACTTC. Translating it yields CASRQGLKETQYF.

This sequence joins TRBV11-2 and TRBJ2-3, with D perhaps matching TRBD1 (7 bases). Trimming took 3 bases from V and 0 from J, leaving 19 bases between them. CDR1 is SGHAT, CDR2 FQNNGV, per germline. CDR3 length: 18 amino acids. CDR3 amino acids: CASSFYRVPGGSTDTQYF. For the CDR3, the DNA is TGTGCCAGCAGCTTCTATCGCGTTCCAGGGGGGAGCACAGATACGCAGTATTTT.

The chain carries TRBV6-5 and TRBJ2-5, with 7 bases matching TRBD2. The J segment lost 0 bases and the V segment lost 2 bases, leaving 6 bases of the junction unmatched. The CDR3 is 16 amino acids. Germline CDR1 MNHEY, CDR2 SVGAGI. The CDR3, as DNA: TGTGCCAGCAGTTACCCGAGCGGGGCCTACCAAGAGACCCAGTACTTC. Translating it yields CASSYPSGAYQETQYF.

CDR3 residues: CASRVGTVSNQPQHF. The CDR3 DNA reads as TGTGCCAGCAGGGTGGGGACAGTTAGCAATCAGCCCCAGCATTTT. The chain carries TRBV2 and TRBJ1-5; 7 nucleotides agree with TRBD1. CDR1 and CDR2 from the germline V gene are SNHLY and FYNNEI. The CDR3 consists of 15 residues. J gave up 0 bases and V 6 bases, and 5 bases lay outside the gene matches. Full variable domain (missing parts from reference TRBV2 and TRBJ1-5): EPEVTQTPSHQVTQMGQEVILRCVPISNHLYFYWYRQILGQKVEFLVSFYNNEISEKSEIFDDQFSVERPDGSNFTLKIRSTKLEDSAMYFCASRVGTVSNQPQHFGDGTRLSIL.

This clone has more than one count but fewer than ten. The V gene is TRBV6-7, the J gene TRBJ1-4; D possibly corresponds to TRBD1 (5 bases). TRBV6-7 is designated an ORF whose function remains uncertain. The CDR3 spans 14 residues. V dropped 2 bases and J dropped 8 bases, with 12 bases sitting between them. The CDR3 here is CASSYDGGREKLFF. The CDR3 coding sequence is TGTGCCAGCAGTTACGATGGGGGGAGAGAAAAACTGTTTTTT.

The chain employs TRBV28 and TRBJ1-1; D remains unclear. Germline V CDR1 and CDR2: MDHEN, SYDVKM. CDR3 length equals 12 residues. Between the trimmed V and J ends, which lost 2 bases and 4 bases, there was a span of 5 bases. CDR3 in amino acids: CASSLLFTEAFF. The CDR3 nucleotides read TGTGCCAGCAGTTTACTGTTCACTGAAGCTTTCTTT. The variable domain in full, completed from reference TRBV28 and TRBJ1-1, reads DVKVTQSSRYLVKRTGEKVFLECVQDMDHENMFWYRQDPGLGLRLIYFSYDVKMKEKGDIPEGYSVSREKKERFSLILESASTNQTSMYLCASSLLFTEAFFGQGTRLTVV.

This rearrangement joins TRBV5-5 to TRBJ2-5; possibly TRBD2 for D (7 bases). Trimming stripped 2 bases from V and 3 bases from J, with 17 bases between. The CDR3 runs to 16 residues. CDR1 is SGHKS, CDR2 YYEKEE, per germline (reference sequence). The CDR3 nucleotides are TGTGCCAGCAGCTTAGCGGCGCGGGGGCTCGAAGAGACCCAGTACTTC. Protein sequence: CASSLAARGLEETQYF.

J is TRBJ2-3 and V is TRBV7-8; 12 nucleotides align to TRBD2. The CDR3 loop spans 16 amino acids. Germline CDR1 is SGHVS and CDR2 is FQNEAQ. V shed 4 bases, J shed 2 bases, and the junction held 4 bases outside the gene matches. CDR3 coding DNA: TGTGCCAGCAGCTATGGACTAGCGGGACTCACAGATACGCAGTATTTT. It translates to CASSYGLAGLTDTQYF.

This clone appeared once. The chain carries TRBV4-2 and TRBJ2-1, with D possibly matching TRBD2 (7 bases). V was pared by 8 bases and J by 5 bases, with 10 bases between. The germline CDR1 and CDR2 sequences are LGHNA and YNFKEQ. The CDR3 sequence is 12 residues long. CDR3: CASGGGHNEQFF. DNA for the CDR3: TGTGCCAGCGGGGGGGGGCACAATGAGCAGTTCTTC.

This chain links TRBV21-1 with TRBJ1-2. TRBV21-1 is listed as a pseudogene. CDR3 length: 14 residues. The DNA for the CDR3 is TGTGCCAGCAGCCTGCGGGTCGCTAACTATGGCTACACCTTC. Translated: CASSLRVANYGYTF.

The chain recombines TRBV7-8 with TRBJ1-3; 8 positions agree with TRBD1. This CDR3 has 16 residues. Trimming at V came to 1 base and at J to 0 bases, leaving 2 bases not matched to a gene. Per the germline V gene, CDR1 is SGHVS and CDR2 is FQNEAQ. The CDR3 nucleotides read TGTGCCAGCAGCTTAGTTGGGACAGGCTCTGGAAACACCATATATTTT. Protein sequence: CASSLVGTGSGNTIYF.

DNA of the CDR3: TGTGCCACCGGGAGGATGAACACTGAAGCTTTCTTT. It codes for CATGRMNTEAFF. V gene TRBV28 combines with J gene TRBJ1-1; no clear D gene. Germline CDR1 and CDR2: MDHEN and SYDVKM. Trimming pared 10 bases from V and 0 bases from J, leaving 9 bases between. The CDR3 is 12 residues long.